The 18 T cell receptor beta chains given below trace back to one sample, sequenced in a study of response to subunit inactivated influenza vaccine. From the RT-PCR reads, TCRdb called clonotypes with MiXCR, one entry per CDR3 protein. The sample consists of around 300,000 distinct CDR3 sequences, roughly 22% of them appearing once. Sequencing was performed on PBMCs from blood, taken 21 months after vaccination. These receptors all stem from a man in his fifties or sixties who received an inactivated influenza vaccine.

This clonotype was observed a handful of times. The CDR3 spells CASSSRTATTNEKLFF. CDR3 nucleotide sequence: TGCGCCAGCAGCTCTCGGACAGCAACAACTAATGAAAAACTGTTTTTT. J is TRBJ1-4 and V is TRBV5-1; a possible D gene is TRBD1 (6 bases). V lost 3 bases and J lost 0, with 12 bases in between. Germline CDR1 reads SGHRS; CDR2 reads YFSETQ. The CDR3 contains 16 residues.

In its sample, this clonotype was seen a few times. This chain connects TRBV6-5 to TRBJ2-3, with unresolved D. With 2 bases removed from V and 6 bases from J, the gap between germline ends came to 3 bases. CDR1 and CDR2 from the germline V gene are MNHEY and SVGAGI. CDR3 size: 11 residues. The DNA of the CDR3 is TGTGCCAGCAGTTACAGGGATACGCAGTATTTT. Translation gives CASSYRDTQYF.

This clonotype was recorded a few times. This chain links TRBV4-3 with TRBJ1-5, with D possibly TRBD1 on 6 matching bases. Trimming stripped 5 bases from V and 8 bases from J, with 19 bases between. The V gene's germline CDR1 is LGHNA and CDR2 YSLEER. The CDR3 is 15 amino acids. For the CDR3, the DNA is TGCGCCAGCAGCGCAGTTTTGGGGGCGGGGGAGCCCCAGCATTTT. It encodes CASSAVLGAGEPQHF.

V and J are TRBV5-1 and TRBJ2-5, with 8 bases identical to TRBD2. The CDR3 length is 14 residues. The germline V gene has CDR1 SGHRS and CDR2 YFSETQ. With 7 bases clipped from V and 4 bases from J, the junction kept 9 bases outside the gene matches. The CDR3 DNA reads TGCGCCAGCTCCAGCGGGAGTGGGGCAGAGACCCAGTACTTC. Translated: CASSSGSGAETQYF.

In its sample, this clonotype was seen a few times. V is TRBV6-7 and J is TRBJ2-1; the match to TRBD2 covers 7 bases. TRBV6-7 is classed as an ORF, of uncertain function. The CDR3 has 16 amino acids. Trimming cost V 6 bases and J 1 base; bases outside gene matches: 9. CDR3 nucleotide sequence: TGTGCCAGCAGGCCACAGACTAGCTGGTCCTACAATGAGCAGTTCTTC. Protein: CASRPQTSWSYNEQFF.

This rearrangement joins TRBV5-1 to TRBJ2-1; the match to TRBD1 covers 11 bases. The germline gives CDR1 SGHRS, CDR2 YFSETQ. The CDR3 runs to 15 residues. With V trimmed by 1 base and J by 9 bases, 6 bases remained unmatched. CDR3 DNA: TGCGCCAGCAGCTTGTCCGGGACAGGGGGTGTTGAGCAGTTCTTC. It specifies CASSLSGTGGVEQFF.

About this clonotype: It is unclear where the CDR3 begins or ends on the DNA, so no DNA is shown, and the CDR3 is as TCRdb lists it. The CDR3 region is CASSFRFGGAKGYEQFF. V gene TRBV7-2 combines with J gene TRBJ2-1; the table's D call, TRBD1, has no DNA check behind it. CDR1 is SGHTA, CDR2 FQGNSA, per germline. The CDR3 is made up of 17 amino acids, end residues included.

The chain carries TRBV4-1 and TRBJ1-5; TRBD1 aligns across 7 bases. The ends lost 0 bases at V and 2 bases at J; junction bases unmatched: 7. Germline lookup yields CDR1 MGHRA and CDR2 YSYEKL. This CDR3 spans 17 amino acids. The CDR3 DNA sequence: TGCGCCAGCAGCCAAGATCTTGGCAGGGGGGGCAATCAGCCCCAGCATTTT. Its protein product is CASSQDLGRGGNQPQHF.

The V and J genes are TRBV20-1 and TRBJ2-7; TRBD1 matches 9 bases. The CDR3 contains 14 residues. Per the germline V gene, CDR1 is DFQATT and CDR2 is SNEGSKA (reference sequence). Losses at the gene ends were 0 bases for V and 1 base for J; bases not matched to a gene: 1. The CDR3: CSARDGTGSYEQYF. In DNA, the CDR3 is TGCAGTGCTAGAGACGGGACAGGGTCCTACGAGCAGTACTTC.

This chain links TRBV6-5 with TRBJ2-7, with D possibly TRBD1 on 6 matching bases. Germline CDR1 reads MNHEY; CDR2 reads SVGAGI. V was cut by 0 bases and J by 4 bases, with 13 bases left in between. The CDR3 runs 15 residues. CDR3 coding DNA: TGTGCCAGCAGTTACTCACACTCAGGACAGTACGAGCAGTACTTC. Translation gives CASSYSHSGQYEQYF.

This clonotype was counted a few times. V usage is TRBV5-1 and J usage is TRBJ2-1; D remains unclear. Between the trimmed V and J ends, which lost 3 bases and 4 bases, there was a span of 5 bases. The CDR3 runs to 12 residues. Germline loops: CDR1 SGHRS, CDR2 YFSETQ. The CDR3: CASSSNYNEQFF. The DNA of the CDR3 is TGCGCCAGCAGCTCGAATTACAATGAGCAGTTCTTC.

The genes are TRBV5-5 and TRBJ1-1; the D gene is possibly TRBD1 (5 bases). V lost 2 bases and J lost 1, with 12 bases in between. Germline V gene data show CDR1 as SGHKS and CDR2 as YYEKEE (reference sequence). CDR3 size: 15 residues. CDR3: CASSFSDSPNTEAFF. The CDR3, as DNA: TGTGCCAGCAGCTTCTCCGACAGCCCGAACACTGAAGCTTTCTTT.

The V and J genes are TRBV4-3 and TRBJ2-2; 7 bases map to TRBD1. Trimming took 4 bases from V and 4 from J; bases not matched to a gene: 6. Germline CDR1 is LGHNA and CDR2 is YSLEER. The CDR3 length is 15 residues. The DNA of the CDR3 is TGCGCCAGCAGCCCGAGACAGGGTTCCACCGGGGAGCTGTTTTTT. Translation gives CASSPRQGSTGELFF.

This chain joins TRBV4-2 and TRBJ2-4; TRBD2 agrees at 8 bases. The CDR3 is 15 residues long. V trimming: 4 bases; J trimming: 7 bases; junction bases outside the gene matches: 9. The germline CDR1 and CDR2 sequences are LGHNA and YNFKEQ. The CDR3 region is CASSRPAGGGNIQYF. As DNA, the CDR3 is TGTGCCAGCAGCCGCCCTGCGGGGGGCGGGAACATTCAGTACTTC.

This clonotype showed up many times. The V call is TRBV14, the J call TRBJ1-2; D unclear. This CDR3 contains 14 residues. The germline V gene encodes CDR1 SGHDN and CDR2 FVKESK. Trimming took off 4 bases at V and 3 bases at J, with 12 bases between the two ends. The CDR3 protein is CASSRGLWDYGYTF. The CDR3 DNA is TGTGCCAGCAGCCGAGGCTTGTGGGACTATGGCTACACCTTC.

This clonotype has only one observation. The V and J genes are TRBV7-8 and TRBJ2-7, with 9 bases that match TRBD2. The V gene's germline CDR1 is SGHVS and CDR2 FQNEAQ. V dropped 2 bases and J dropped 5; count of bases not matched to a gene: 19. The length of the CDR3 is 19 residues. CDR3: CASSLRGLRVSGSIDEQYF. For the CDR3, the DNA is TGTGCCAGCAGCTTAAGGGGTCTTCGTGTTAGCGGGAGTATCGACGAGCAGTACTTC.

The chain joins TRBV29-1 to TRBJ1-1; D is ambiguous. Trimming took 7 bases from V and 1 from J, leaving 10 bases between them. The CDR3 runs 12 residues. Germline V gene sequence: CDR1 SQVTM, CDR2 ANQGSEA. The CDR3 DNA reads TGCAGCGGAGATGCGGGGAACACTGAAGCTTTCTTT. This gives the protein CSGDAGNTEAFF.

In its sample, this clonotype was seen a few times. The V gene is TRBV28, the J gene TRBJ2-5; possibly TRBD1 for D (6 bases). The CDR3 covers 16 residues. V gave up 6 bases and J gave up 3 bases, with 20 bases separating them. Germline CDR1 reads MDHEN; CDR2 reads SYDVKM. CDR3 DNA sequence: TGTGCCAGCAGCATCCCCCCGACAGGAGATAAAGAGACCCAGTACTTC. Translated: CASSIPPTGDKETQYF.